This TCR beta chain was profiled in a study of blood T cell repertoires in COVID-19. From germline, CDR1 is LNHNV and CDR2 YYDKDF (reference sequence). CDR3 size: 12 residues. Losses at the gene ends were 4 bases for V and 6 bases for J; bases not matched to a gene: 2. Clones were sequenced by immunoSEQ multiplex PCR, and TCRdb holds only the in-frame ones, with some missing. Of around 150,000 clones listed, around 87% were seen once; the top ten hold around 7%. This TCR was sampled from a woman aged 45-65 years who had recovered from COVID-19. This chain links TRBV15 with TRBJ1-1; TRBD1 matches at 7 bases. The source material was PBMCs or T cells enriched from blood (not recorded which). The CDR3 DNA is TGTGCCACCAGCATAACAGGGGCTGAAGCTTTCTTT. Encoded protein: CATSITGAEAFF. Full variable domain (rest looked up from reference TRBV15 and TRBJ1-1): DAMVIQNPRYQVTQFGKPVTLSCSQTLNHNVMYWYQQKSSQAPKLLFHYYDKDFNNEADTPDNFQSRRPNTSFCFLDIRSPGLGDTAMYLCATSITGAEAFFGQGTRLTVV.